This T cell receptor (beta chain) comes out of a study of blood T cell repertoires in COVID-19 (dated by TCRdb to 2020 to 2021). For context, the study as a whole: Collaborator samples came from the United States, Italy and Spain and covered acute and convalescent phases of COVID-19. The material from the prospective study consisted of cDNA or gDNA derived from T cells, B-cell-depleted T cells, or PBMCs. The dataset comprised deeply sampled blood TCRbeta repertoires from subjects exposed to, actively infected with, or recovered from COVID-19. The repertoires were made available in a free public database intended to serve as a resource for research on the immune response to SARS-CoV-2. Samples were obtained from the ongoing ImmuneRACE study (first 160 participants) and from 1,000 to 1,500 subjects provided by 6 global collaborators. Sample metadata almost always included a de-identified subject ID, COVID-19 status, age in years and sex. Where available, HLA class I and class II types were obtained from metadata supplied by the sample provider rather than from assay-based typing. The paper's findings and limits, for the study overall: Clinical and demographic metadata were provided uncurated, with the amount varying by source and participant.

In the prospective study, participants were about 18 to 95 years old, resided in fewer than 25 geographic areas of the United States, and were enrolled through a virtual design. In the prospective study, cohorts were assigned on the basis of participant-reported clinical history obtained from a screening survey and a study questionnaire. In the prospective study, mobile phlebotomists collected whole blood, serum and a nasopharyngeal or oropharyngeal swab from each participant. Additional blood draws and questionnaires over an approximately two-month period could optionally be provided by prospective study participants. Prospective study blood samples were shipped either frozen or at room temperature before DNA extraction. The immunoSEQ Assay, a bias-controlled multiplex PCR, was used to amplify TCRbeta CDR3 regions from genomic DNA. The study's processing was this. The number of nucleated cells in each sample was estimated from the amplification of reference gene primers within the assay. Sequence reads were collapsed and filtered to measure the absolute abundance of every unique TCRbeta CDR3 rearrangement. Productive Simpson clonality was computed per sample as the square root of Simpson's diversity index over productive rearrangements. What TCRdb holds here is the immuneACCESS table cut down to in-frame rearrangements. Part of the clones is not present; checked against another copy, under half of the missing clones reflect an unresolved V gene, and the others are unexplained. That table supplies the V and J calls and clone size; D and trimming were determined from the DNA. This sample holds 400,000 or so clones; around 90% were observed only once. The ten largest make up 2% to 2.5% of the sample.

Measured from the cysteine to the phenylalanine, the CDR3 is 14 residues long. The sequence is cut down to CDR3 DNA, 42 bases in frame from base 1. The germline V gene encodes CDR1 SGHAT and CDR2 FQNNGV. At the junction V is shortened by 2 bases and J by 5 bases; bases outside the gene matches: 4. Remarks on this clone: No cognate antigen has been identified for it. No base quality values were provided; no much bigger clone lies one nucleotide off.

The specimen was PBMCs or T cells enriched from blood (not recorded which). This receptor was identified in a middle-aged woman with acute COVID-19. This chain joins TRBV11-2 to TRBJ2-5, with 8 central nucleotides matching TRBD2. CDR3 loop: CASSLSGLAETQYF. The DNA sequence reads TGTGCCAGCAGCTTATCTGGACTAGCCGAGACCCAGTACTTC.